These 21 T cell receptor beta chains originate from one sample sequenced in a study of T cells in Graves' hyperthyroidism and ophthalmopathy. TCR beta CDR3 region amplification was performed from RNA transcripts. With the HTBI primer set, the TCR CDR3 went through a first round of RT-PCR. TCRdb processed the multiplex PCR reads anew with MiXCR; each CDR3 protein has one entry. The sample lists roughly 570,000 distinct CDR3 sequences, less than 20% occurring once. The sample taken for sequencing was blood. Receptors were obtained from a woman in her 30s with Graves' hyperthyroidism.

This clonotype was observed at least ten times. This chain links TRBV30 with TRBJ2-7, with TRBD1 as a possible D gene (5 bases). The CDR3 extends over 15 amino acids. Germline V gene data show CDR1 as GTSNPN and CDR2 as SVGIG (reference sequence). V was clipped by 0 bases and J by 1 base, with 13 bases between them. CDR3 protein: CAWSVVYKGSYEQYF. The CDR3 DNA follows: TGTGCCTGGAGTGTAGTTTATAAGGGGTCCTACGAGCAGTACTTC.

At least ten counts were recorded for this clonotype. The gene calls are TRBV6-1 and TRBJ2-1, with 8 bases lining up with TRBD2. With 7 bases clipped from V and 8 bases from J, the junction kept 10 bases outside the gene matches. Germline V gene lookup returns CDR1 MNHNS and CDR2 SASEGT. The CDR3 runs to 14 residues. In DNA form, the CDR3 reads TGTGCCAGCACTTCGATGGGACTAGTGGATGAGCAGTTCTTC. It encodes CASTSMGLVDEQFF.

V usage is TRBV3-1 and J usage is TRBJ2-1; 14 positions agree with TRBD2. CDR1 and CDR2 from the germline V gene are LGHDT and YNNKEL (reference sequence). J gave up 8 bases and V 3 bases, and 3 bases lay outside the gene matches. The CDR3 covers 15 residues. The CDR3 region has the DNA TGTGCCAGCAGCCACGGGACTAGCGGGAGAGATGAGCAGTTCTTC. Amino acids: CASSHGTSGRDEQFF.

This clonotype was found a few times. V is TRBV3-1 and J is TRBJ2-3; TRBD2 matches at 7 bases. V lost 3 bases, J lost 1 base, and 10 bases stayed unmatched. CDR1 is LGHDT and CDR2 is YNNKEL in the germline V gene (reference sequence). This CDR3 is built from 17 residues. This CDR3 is CASSHSEFGRRTDTQYF. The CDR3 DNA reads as TGTGCCAGCAGCCATTCGGAATTCGGGAGGCGCACAGATACGCAGTATTTT.

The CDR3 spells CASAEPGRGYEQYF. The CDR3 DNA sequence: TGTGCCAGCGCCGAACCGGGCCGGGGGTACGAGCAGTACTTC. V and J are TRBV12-3 or TRBV12-4 and TRBJ2-7; weak D call: TRBD2 (6 bases). This CDR3 has 14 amino acids. V was clipped by 8 bases and J by 4 bases, with 18 bases between them.

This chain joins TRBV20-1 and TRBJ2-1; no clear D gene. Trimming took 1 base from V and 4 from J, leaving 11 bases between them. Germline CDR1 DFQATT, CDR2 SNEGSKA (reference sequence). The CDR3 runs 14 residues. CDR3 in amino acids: CSARGLTDYNEQFF. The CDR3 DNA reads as TGCAGTGCTAGAGGGTTAACAGATTACAATGAGCAGTTCTTC.

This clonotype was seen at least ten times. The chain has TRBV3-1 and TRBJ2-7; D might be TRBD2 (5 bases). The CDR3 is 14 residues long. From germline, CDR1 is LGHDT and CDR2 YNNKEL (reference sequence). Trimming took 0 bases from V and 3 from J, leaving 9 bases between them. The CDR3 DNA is TGTGCCAGCAGCCAAGATATTAGCGACTACGAGCAGTACTTC. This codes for CASSQDISDYEQYF.

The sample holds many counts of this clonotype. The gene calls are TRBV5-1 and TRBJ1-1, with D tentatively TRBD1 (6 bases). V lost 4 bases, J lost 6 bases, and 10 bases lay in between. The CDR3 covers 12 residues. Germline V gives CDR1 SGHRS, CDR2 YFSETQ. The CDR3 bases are TGCGCCAGCAGCCGCGGACAGTCTGAAGCTTTCTTT. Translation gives CASSRGQSEAFF. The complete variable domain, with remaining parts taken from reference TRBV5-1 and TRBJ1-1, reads KAGVTQTPRYLIKTRGQQVTLSCSPISGHRSVSWYQQTPGQGLQFLFEYFSETQRNKGNFPGRFSGRQFSNSRSEMNVSTLELGDSALYLCASSRGQSEAFFGQGTRLTVV.

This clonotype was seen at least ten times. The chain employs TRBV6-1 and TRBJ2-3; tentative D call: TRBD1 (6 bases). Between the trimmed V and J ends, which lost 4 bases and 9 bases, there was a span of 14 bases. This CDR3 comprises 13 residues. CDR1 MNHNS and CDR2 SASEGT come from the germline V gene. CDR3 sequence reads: CASSAPKTGTQYF. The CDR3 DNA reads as TGTGCCAGCAGTGCTCCGAAGACAGGAACGCAGTATTTT.

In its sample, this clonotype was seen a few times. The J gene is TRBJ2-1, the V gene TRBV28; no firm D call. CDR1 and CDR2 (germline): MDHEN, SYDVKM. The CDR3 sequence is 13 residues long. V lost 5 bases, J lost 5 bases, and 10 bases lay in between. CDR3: CASSKRFDNEQFF. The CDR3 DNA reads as TGTGCCAGCAGTAAGAGGTTCGACAATGAGCAGTTCTTC.

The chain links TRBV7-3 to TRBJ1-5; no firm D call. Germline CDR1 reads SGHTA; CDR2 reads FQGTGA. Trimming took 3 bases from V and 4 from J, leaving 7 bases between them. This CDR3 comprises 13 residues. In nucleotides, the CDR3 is TGTGCCAGCAGCTTCGACGGGAATCAGCCCCAGCATTTT. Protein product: CASSFDGNQPQHF.

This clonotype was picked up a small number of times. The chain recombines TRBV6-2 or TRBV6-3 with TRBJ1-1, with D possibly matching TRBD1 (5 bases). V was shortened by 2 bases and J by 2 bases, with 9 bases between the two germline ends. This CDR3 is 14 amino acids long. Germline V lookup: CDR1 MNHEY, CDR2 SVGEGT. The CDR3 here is CASSYPRDNTEAFF. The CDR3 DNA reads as TGTGCCAGCAGTTACCCCCGGGACAACACTGAAGCTTTCTTT.

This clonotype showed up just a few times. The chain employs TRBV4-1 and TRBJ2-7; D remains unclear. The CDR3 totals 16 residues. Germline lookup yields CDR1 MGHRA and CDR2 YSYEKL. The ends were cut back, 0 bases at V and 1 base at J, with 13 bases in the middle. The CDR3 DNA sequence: TGCGCCAGCAGCCAAGATTTTGCTCACGGATCCTACGAGCAGTACTTC. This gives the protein CASSQDFAHGSYEQYF.

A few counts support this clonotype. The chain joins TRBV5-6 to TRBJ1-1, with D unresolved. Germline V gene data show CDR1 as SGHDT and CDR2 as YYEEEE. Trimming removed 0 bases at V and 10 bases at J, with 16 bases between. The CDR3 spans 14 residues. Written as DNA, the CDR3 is TGTGCCAGCAGCTTGGTTCGCAGGCCCGCGGGAGCTTTCTTT. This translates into CASSLVRRPAGAFF. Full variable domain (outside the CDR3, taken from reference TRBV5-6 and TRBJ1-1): DAGVTQSPTHLIKTRGQQVTLRCSPKSGHDTVSWYQQALGQGPQFIFQYYEEEERQRGNFPDRFSGHQFPNYSSELNVNALLLGDSALYLCASSLVRRPAGAFFGQGTRLTVV.

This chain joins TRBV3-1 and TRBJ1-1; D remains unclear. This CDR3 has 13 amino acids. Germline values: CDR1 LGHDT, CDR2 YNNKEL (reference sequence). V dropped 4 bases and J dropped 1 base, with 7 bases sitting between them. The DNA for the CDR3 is TGTGCCAGCAGCCCTTACACGAACACTGAAGCTTTCTTT. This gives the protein CASSPYTNTEAFF. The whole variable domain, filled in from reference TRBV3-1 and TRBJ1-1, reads DTAVSQTPKYLVTQMGNDKSIKCEQNLGHDTMYWYKQDSKKFLKIMFSYNNKELIINETVPNRFSPKSPDKAHLNLHINSLELGDSAVYFCASSPYTNTEAFFGQGTRLTVV.

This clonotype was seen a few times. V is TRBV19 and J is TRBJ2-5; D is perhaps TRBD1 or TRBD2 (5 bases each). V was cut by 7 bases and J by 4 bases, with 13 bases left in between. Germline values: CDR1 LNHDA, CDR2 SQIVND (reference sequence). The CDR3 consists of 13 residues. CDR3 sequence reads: CASNKGTRETQYF. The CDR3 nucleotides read TGTGCCAGTAACAAAGGGACGAGAGAGACCCAGTACTTC.

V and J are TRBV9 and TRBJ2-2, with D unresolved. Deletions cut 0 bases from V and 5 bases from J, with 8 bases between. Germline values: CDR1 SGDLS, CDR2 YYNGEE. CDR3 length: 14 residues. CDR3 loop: CASSVVAETGELFF. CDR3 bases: TGTGCCAGCAGCGTAGTGGCAGAGACCGGGGAGCTGTTTTTT.

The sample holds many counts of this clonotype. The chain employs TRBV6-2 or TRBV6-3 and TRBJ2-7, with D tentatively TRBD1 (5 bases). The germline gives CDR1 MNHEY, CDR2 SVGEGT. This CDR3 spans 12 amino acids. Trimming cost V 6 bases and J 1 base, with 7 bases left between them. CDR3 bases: TGTGCCAGCAGAGGGGTTTCCTACGAGCAGTACTTC. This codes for CASRGVSYEQYF.

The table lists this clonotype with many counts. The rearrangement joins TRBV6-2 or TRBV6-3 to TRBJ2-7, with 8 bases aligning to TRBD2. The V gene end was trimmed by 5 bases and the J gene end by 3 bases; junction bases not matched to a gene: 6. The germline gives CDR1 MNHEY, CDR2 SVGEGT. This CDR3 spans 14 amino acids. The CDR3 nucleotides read TGTGCCAGCAGTGGATCGAGCGGGAGCTACGAGCAGTACTTC. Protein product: CASSGSSGSYEQYF.

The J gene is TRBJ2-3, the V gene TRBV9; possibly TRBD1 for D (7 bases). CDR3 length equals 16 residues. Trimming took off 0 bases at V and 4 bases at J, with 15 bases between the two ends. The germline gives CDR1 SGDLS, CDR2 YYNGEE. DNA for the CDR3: TGTGCCAGCAGCGTAGGAGTCTCCAGGGGGGCAGATACGCAGTATTTT. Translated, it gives CASSVGVSRGADTQYF.

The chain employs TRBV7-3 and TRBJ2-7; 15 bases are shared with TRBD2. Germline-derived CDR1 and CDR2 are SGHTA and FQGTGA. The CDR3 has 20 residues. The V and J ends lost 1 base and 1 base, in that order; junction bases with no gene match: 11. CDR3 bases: TGTGCCAGCAGCTTAAGTGGGCCCGGGACTAGCGGGAGGTTTTCCTACGAGCAGTACTTC. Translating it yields CASSLSGPGTSGRFSYEQYF.